The T cell receptor beta chain under discussion was sequenced for a study of T cell responses to AZD1222 COVID-19 vaccine. About the study: Doses given second, at about 4 or about 12 weeks, were pooled.

Assay used: immunoSEQ multiplex PCR; TCRdb lists only in-frame clones, some missing. In the table there are around 100,000 clones, 88% of which are singletons. V was cut by 2 bases and J by 6 bases, with 12 bases left in between. This CDR3 region has 13 residues. CDR1 is GTSNPN and CDR2 is SVGIG in the germline V gene (reference sequence). The sequence derives from an adult in good health. The sequenced sample was peripheral blood, obtained on day 0 of AZD1222 vaccination. The V call is TRBV30, the J call TRBJ2-3, with D possibly being TRBD2 (5 bases). The CDR3 loop reads CAWSTSGGDTQYF. In nucleotides, the CDR3 is TGTGCCTGGAGTACTAGTGGTGGGGATACGCAGTATTTT.